This T cell receptor beta chain was captured by sequencing in a study of CD8 T cells in Susac syndrome (dated by TCRdb to between 2018 and 2021). Study-wide context: Among the sequenced Susac syndrome patients, more than 5 had clinically active disease and 8 or 9 were in clinical remission. Whether CD8+ T cell activation and differentiation in Susac syndrome was antigen driven was tested using repertoire sequencing. At the time of blood withdrawal, Susac syndrome patients were either therapy-naive, taking corticosteroids (with some also receiving IVIg), or on IVIg alone.

Points on this clonotype: The antigen it binds to is not known. One base away there is no much larger clone; base qualities are not given.

The CDR3 starts with the cysteine, ends with the phenylalanine, and has 16 residues. Here the CDR3 DNA is all that survives: 48 bases in frame from base 1. The V end gives up 7 bases and the J end 6 bases, leaving 11 bases in the junction not matched to a gene. Summary of the overall study and its limitations: The TCR sequencing and HLA analysis was acknowledged to have included a relatively small number of individuals. In patients with Susac syndrome, the CD4+ T cell repertoire showed no detectable clonal expansion.

Peripheral blood CD8+ and CD4+ T cells from healthy donors, Susac syndrome patients and multiple sclerosis patients were profiled using high-throughput TCR beta sequencing. Susac syndrome patients met recently defined diagnostic criteria for definite or probable disease. Bulk CD8+ and CD4+ T cells were purified by magnetic negative isolation, whereas CD8+ TEMRA cells were enriched by FACS. Blood was drawn into EDTA tubes, processed within 24 hours, and PBMCs were isolated by density gradient centrifugation. PBMCs intended for TCR sequencing were frozen in liquid nitrogen and were later thawed in a 37 degrees C water bath. Purity of sorted or isolated CD4+, CD8+ and CD8+ TEMRA cells was at least 90%. RNA was extracted with the RNeasy kit and roughly 0.45 to 1 ug was reverse transcribed using random hexamers. The immunoSEQ multiplex PCR assay, covering 54 Vbeta and 13 Jbeta segments, was used to amplify TCR beta CDR3 regions. PCR amplification bias was corrected by using a synthetic template baseline for primer optimization and computational correction. As for the original processing: Reads were annotated to V, D and J genes according to IMGT and were analyzed with immunoSEQ Analyzer, with only productive sequences retained. Clonality was calculated as one minus the Shannon entropy normalized by log2 of the number of productive unique sequences. Public and private clones were assessed among the 100 most prevalent clones of each patient and control. Susac-specific clones were defined as absent from healthy and MS cohorts, 800 to 1,200 published viral clones and other ImmuneACCESS disease sequences. TCRdb cleaned the public reads at Q25 with fastp, built clones with MiXCR and kept in-frame beta chains. For every CDR3 protein sequence, its rows merge into one entry that carries the most common genes and DNA. The V and J calls come from TCRdb's annotation, not from the publication. Counted in this sample were 55,000 to 80,000 distinct CDR3 sequences; 85% to 95% of them appeared once. The ten largest clones represent around 0.15% of the sample.

This chain is built from TRBV12-3 or TRBV12-4 and TRBJ2-3, with 12 junctional bases fitting TRBD2. The origin of this receptor is a human donor with Susac syndrome. The sample taken for sequencing was CD4+ T cells from PBMCs. The DNA is TGTGCCAGCACCAAACGACTAGCGGGGGTCACGGATACGCAGTATTTT. This yields the protein CASTKRLAGVTDTQYF.